This TCR beta chain was captured in a study of identical twins. From the 5' RACE reads, TCRdb called clonotypes with MiXCR, one entry per CDR3 protein. Here the sample spans roughly 250,000 distinct CDR3 sequences, 11% to 15% being singletons. This clonotype was counted at least ten times. Its antigen is unidentified. Findings and limits, study-wide: Among out-of-frame alpha sequences shared by twins, low generation probability occurred in excess. Where beta out-of-frame sequences were concerned, excess twin sharing was weaker. Insertion counts were lower in abundant cord blood beta clonotypes, a trend that memory repertoires did not show. One should note that invariant MAIT and iNKT cells could partly confound zero-insertion analyses.

With 2 bases removed from V and 9 bases from J, the gap between germline ends came to 11 bases. The CDR3 has 13 amino acids. Germline V gives CDR1 MNHEY, CDR2 SVGAGI. This receptor was taken from a woman younger than 35 in good health. The V call is TRBV6-5, the J call TRBJ2-1; D not certain. Source material: memory (CD45RO+) T cells sorted from blood. The CDR3 here is CASSYVKYGEQFF. The CDR3 nucleotides read TGTGCCAGCAGTTACGTTAAGTACGGTGAGCAGTTCTTC.